The present T cell receptor beta chain was sequenced within a study of sequential checkpoint blockade in melanoma. Whole-study context: Arm A got nivolumab then ipilimumab; arm B the reverse, 1:1. Both treatment sequences were followed by maintenance nivolumab.

This sample's treatment: randomized to nivolumab then ipilimumab (arm A) or the reverse (arm B). Patients had received no earlier DNA-damaging chemotherapy. PBMC sorting kept live CD3+CD8+ cells without CD19 or CD56. Germline V CDR1 and CDR2: SNHLY, FYNNEI. This CDR3 is 14 amino acids long. Trimming removed 6 bases from V and 4 bases from J; junction bases left unmatched: 7. Repertoires were generated with immunoSEQ multiplex PCR, while TCRdb's copy carries only in-frame clones and drops some. The repertoire consists of about 29,000 clones, with roughly 80% occurring once and the leading ten covering roughly 23%.

The chain links TRBV2 to TRBJ1-1; 8 positions agree with TRBD1. The material was CD8+ T cells sorted from blood (inferred from file names), obtained from a patient given nivolumab and ipilimumab in sequence. This TCR was recovered from a human donor with melanoma. As DNA, the CDR3 is TGTGCCAGCAGCCCGAGGACAGGGATCACTGAAGCTTTCTTT. Amino acid sequence: CASSPRTGITEAFF.